These 2 T cell receptor beta chains were sequenced from one sample in a study of regulatory T cells in long-lasting Graves disease. The time point: persistent/refractory GD, antithyroid drugs over 5 years with positive TRAb. Isolated PBMC RNA provided the starting material for the TCR library. Through Arm-PCR of CDR3 regions and iRepertoire HTBI primers, TCR beta libraries were built. TCRdb reprocessed the multiplex PCR reads with MiXCR, giving one entry per CDR3 protein. The profile shows around 450,000 distinct CDR3 sequences, about a fifth of them singletons. Sequenced material: peripheral blood mononuclear cells (PBMCs), taken when the disease was refractory, from a patient treated with antithyroid drugs. These TCRs come from a female donor with Graves disease.

In this sample, this clonotype turned up many times. This chain links TRBV28 with TRBJ2-7; tentative D call: TRBD2 (6 bases). The germline gives CDR1 MDHEN, CDR2 SYDVKM. CDR3 length: 15 amino acids. V gave up 0 bases and J gave up 5 bases, with 14 bases separating them. In DNA, the CDR3 is TGTGCCAGCAGTTTATGGCCTCGGGGGTCCCACGAGCAGTACTTC. Translating it yields CASSLWPRGSHEQYF.

This clonotype was detected many times. This chain links TRBV28 with TRBJ2-2; D may be TRBD1 (7 bases). Trimming removed 8 bases from V and 0 bases from J, with 10 bases in between. The CDR3 contains 14 residues. Germline V gene sequence: CDR1 MDHEN, CDR2 SYDVKM. The CDR3 DNA follows: TGTGCCAGCGGGGGGACAGCGAACACCGGGGAGCTGTTTTTT. It codes for CASGGTANTGELFF.